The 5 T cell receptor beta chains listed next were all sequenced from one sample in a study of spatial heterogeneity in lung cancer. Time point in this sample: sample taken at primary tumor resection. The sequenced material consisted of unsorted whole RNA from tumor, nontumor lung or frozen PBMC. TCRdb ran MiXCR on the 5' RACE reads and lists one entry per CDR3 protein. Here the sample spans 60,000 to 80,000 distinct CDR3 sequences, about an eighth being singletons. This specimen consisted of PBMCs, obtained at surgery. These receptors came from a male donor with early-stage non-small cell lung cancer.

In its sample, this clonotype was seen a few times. The chain's CDR3 is CASSQKSGGLTQYF. As DNA, the CDR3 is TGTGCCAGCAGCCAAAAATCAGGGGGGTTGACCCAGTACTTC. The rearrangement uses TRBV3-1 and TRBJ2-5, with D possibly matching TRBD1 (7 bases). CDR3 length equals 14 residues. The V gene lost 2 bases and the J gene lost 7 bases, with 14 bases spanning the gap. Germline-derived CDR1 and CDR2 are LGHDT and YNNKEL (reference sequence).

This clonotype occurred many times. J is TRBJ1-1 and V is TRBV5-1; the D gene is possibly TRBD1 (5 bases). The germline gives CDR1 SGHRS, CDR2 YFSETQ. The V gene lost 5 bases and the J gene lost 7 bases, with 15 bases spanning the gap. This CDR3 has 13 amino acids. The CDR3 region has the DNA TGCGCCAGCAGTCATCCCGGAGGGGATGAAGCTTTCTTT. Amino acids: CASSHPGGDEAFF.

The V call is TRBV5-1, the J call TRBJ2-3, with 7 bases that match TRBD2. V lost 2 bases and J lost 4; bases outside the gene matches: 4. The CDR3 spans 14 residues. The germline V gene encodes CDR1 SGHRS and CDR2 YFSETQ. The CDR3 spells CASSFGGSADTQYF. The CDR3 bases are TGCGCCAGCAGCTTTGGCGGGAGCGCAGATACGCAGTATTTT.

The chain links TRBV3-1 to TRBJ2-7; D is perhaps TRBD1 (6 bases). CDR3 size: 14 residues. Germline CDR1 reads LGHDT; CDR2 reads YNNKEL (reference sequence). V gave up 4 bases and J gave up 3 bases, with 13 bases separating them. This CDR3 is CASSLPGQDYEQYF. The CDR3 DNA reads TGTGCCAGCAGCCTGCCGGGACAAGACTACGAGCAGTACTTC.

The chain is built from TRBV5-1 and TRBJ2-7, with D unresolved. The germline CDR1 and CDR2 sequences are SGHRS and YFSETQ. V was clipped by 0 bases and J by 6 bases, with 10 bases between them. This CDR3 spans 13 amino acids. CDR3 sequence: CASSLDLTLEQYF. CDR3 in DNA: TGCGCCAGCAGCTTGGATCTTACCCTCGAGCAGTACTTC. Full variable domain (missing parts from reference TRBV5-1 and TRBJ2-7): KAGVTQTPRYLIKTRGQQVTLSCSPISGHRSVSWYQQTPGQGLQFLFEYFSETQRNKGNFPGRFSGRQFSNSRSEMNVSTLELGDSALYLCASSLDLTLEQYFGPGTRLTVT.